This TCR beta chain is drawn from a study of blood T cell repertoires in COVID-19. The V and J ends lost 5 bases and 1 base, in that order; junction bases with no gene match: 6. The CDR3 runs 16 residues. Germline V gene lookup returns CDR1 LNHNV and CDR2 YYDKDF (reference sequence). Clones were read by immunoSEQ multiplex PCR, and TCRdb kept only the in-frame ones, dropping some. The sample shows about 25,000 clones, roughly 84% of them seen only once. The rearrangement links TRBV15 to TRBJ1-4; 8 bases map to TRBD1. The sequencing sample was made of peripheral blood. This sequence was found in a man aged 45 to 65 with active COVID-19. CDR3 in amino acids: CATSGIDRGTNEKLFF. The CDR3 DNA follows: TGTGCCACCAGCGGGATCGACAGGGGAACTAATGAAAAACTGTTTTTT.